The 12 T cell receptor beta chains listed next were all sequenced from one sample in a study of T cell changes during pregnancy in multiple sclerosis. The repertoire was sequenced with immunoSEQ multiplex PCR; TCRdb's copy has only in-frame clones and lacks some. The sample contains some 60,000 clones, about 92% of which appear only once. The material sequenced was peripheral blood, taken after pregnancy. The receptor set was obtained from a female donor with multiple sclerosis, enrolled in a pregnancy study.

This clone came up once. V and J are TRBV6-5 and TRBJ2-1; 9 bases align to TRBD1. From germline, CDR1 is MNHEY and CDR2 SVGAGI. The CDR3 contains 15 residues. Trimming cost V 5 bases and J 5 bases; bases outside gene matches: 7. In DNA form, the CDR3 reads TGTGCCAGCAGTGTACAGGGGGCGCGCAACAATGAGCAGTTCTTC. This codes for CASSVQGARNNEQFF.

The chain carries TRBV28 and TRBJ2-3, with 7 bases lining up with TRBD2. The CDR3 extends over 16 amino acids. The ends lost 7 bases at V and 4 bases at J; junction bases unmatched: 14. CDR1 is MDHEN, CDR2 SYDVKM, per germline. The CDR3 region is CASTPRGRDSPDTQYF. For the CDR3, the DNA is TGTGCCAGCACCCCGCGGGGGAGGGACTCCCCAGATACGCAGTATTTT.

A single count supports this clone. J is TRBJ2-7 and V is TRBV6-5, with D unclear. Deletions cut 5 bases from V and 0 bases from J, with 11 bases between. The germline gives CDR1 MNHEY, CDR2 SVGAGI. The CDR3 totals 14 residues. CDR3 nucleotides: TGTGCCAGCAGTCTACGAATTAGCTCCTACGAGCAGTACTTC. It codes for CASSLRISSYEQYF.

The chain joins TRBV19 to TRBJ1-2; no definite D call. This CDR3 has 15 amino acids. V lost 3 bases and J lost 2, with 13 bases in between. The germline CDR1 and CDR2 sequences are LNHDA and SQIVND (reference sequence). The CDR3 nucleotides are TGTGCCAGTAGTATCCGGGAAGAAGTCAACTATGGCTACACCTTC. Its protein product is CASSIREEVNYGYTF.

The gene calls are TRBV5-4 and TRBJ1-1; D is unclear. This CDR3 region has 15 residues. Germline CDR1 is SGHNT and CDR2 is YYREEE (reference sequence). Trimming shortened V by 0 bases and J by 0 bases, and 9 bases separated the two germline ends. Written as DNA, the CDR3 is TGTGCCAGCAGCTTGGCACCGGGGATGAACACTGAAGCTTTCTTT. Protein product: CASSLAPGMNTEAFF.

The chain has TRBV28 and TRBJ2-2; no firm D call. This CDR3 is 11 amino acids long. From germline, CDR1 is MDHEN and CDR2 SYDVKM. The V gene lost 3 bases and the J gene lost 8 bases, with 4 bases spanning the gap. DNA of the CDR3: TGTGCCAGCAGTTTGAGTGGGGAGCTGTTTTTT. Translated, it gives CASSLSGELFF.

This chain uses TRBV7-2 with TRBJ2-5; 12 positions match TRBD2. Germline CDR1 and CDR2: SGHTA and FQGNSA. V lost 6 bases to trimming and J lost 4 bases; unmatched junction nucleotides: 18. The CDR3 covers 19 residues. CDR3 in DNA: TGTGCCAGCAGTTATAGCCCCGGTCTAGCGGGAGGGCCGGGAGAGACCCAGTACTTC. As protein: CASSYSPGLAGGPGETQYF.

The chain combines TRBV19 with TRBJ2-1, with 7 bases lining up with TRBD1. J gave up 7 bases and V 5 bases, and 8 bases lay outside the gene matches. Germline-derived CDR1 and CDR2 are LNHDA and SQIVND (reference sequence). The CDR3 length is 14 residues. In nucleotides, the CDR3 is TGTGCCAGTAGTGAACATACAGGGGCGAATGAGCAGTTCTTC. Its protein product is CASSEHTGANEQFF.

DNA of the CDR3: TGTGCCAGCAGCTTAGCCCTACTAGCGCAAGAGACCCAGTACTTC. It is translated as CASSLALLAQETQYF. This sequence joins TRBV11-2 and TRBJ2-5; TRBD2 aligns across 7 bases. This CDR3 comprises 15 residues. V shed 1 base, J shed 2 bases, and the junction held 4 bases outside the gene matches. From germline, CDR1 is SGHAT and CDR2 FQNNGV.

The chain joins TRBV7-2 to TRBJ1-2; D might be TRBD1 (5 bases). CDR3 length: 14 amino acids. Trimming cost V 4 bases and J 2 bases, with 11 bases left between them. Germline values: CDR1 SGHTA, CDR2 FQGNSA. The CDR3 DNA follows: TGTGCCAGCAGCTCGAGCGGGGCCAACTATGGCTACACCTTC. Translating it yields CASSSSGANYGYTF.

The V call is TRBV30, the J call TRBJ1-2; a weak D match, TRBD1 (5 bases). Trimming removed 3 bases at V and 4 bases at J, with 9 bases between. Per the germline V gene, CDR1 is GTSNPN and CDR2 is SVGIG (reference sequence). This CDR3 is 12 amino acids long. The CDR3 here is CAWRPGGYGYTF. The CDR3 nucleotides are TGTGCCTGGAGACCGGGGGGCTATGGCTACACCTTC. Using reference TRBV30 and TRBJ1-2 for the parts outside the CDR3, the full variable domain is SQTIHQWPATLVQPVGSPLSLECTVEGTSNPNLYWYRQAAGRGLQLLFYSVGIGQISSEVPQNLSASRPQDRQFILSSKKLLLSDSGFYLCAWRPGGYGYTFGSGTRLTVV.

The chain joins TRBV11-1 to TRBJ2-3; 9 bases agree with TRBD2. Trimming took 3 bases from V and 6 from J; bases not matched to a gene: 7. The germline V gene has CDR1 SGHAT and CDR2 FQDESV (reference sequence). The CDR3 extends over 15 amino acids. The CDR3 nucleotides read TGTGCCAGCAGCTTCGCGGGAGGGCCGGAGGATACGCAGTATTTT. Translation: CASSFAGGPEDTQYF.